The entry below gives a single T cell receptor (beta chain) sequence along with its context. Its cognate antigen is unknown. These data are taken from a study of T cell repertoires in cytomegalovirus infection. MiXCR was run by TCRdb on the reads, yielding one entry per CDR3 protein. Of some 120,000 distinct CDR3 sequences listed, around 30% are singletons. The sequence was collected from a human donor in good health (CMV status not recorded). Some clones in this sample may be carry-over from other donors' samples. Material: CD8+ T cells from cultured PBMCs, obtained from culture after CMV antigen stimulation.

The chain's CDR3 is CASSTTRGWFENTEAFF. As DNA, the CDR3 is TGTGCCAGCAGCACGACCCGAGGGTGGTTTGAGAACACTGAAGCTTTCTTT. V and J are TRBV11-2 and TRBJ1-1; D is uncertain. The CDR3 is 17 amino acids. Trimming took off 5 bases at V and 1 base at J, with 20 bases between the two ends. Germline V gives CDR1 SGHAT, CDR2 FQNNGV. The full variable domain, completed using reference TRBV11-2 and TRBJ1-1, is EAGVAQSPRYKIIEKRQSVAFWCNPISGHATLYWYQQILGQGPKLLIQFQNNGVVDDSQLPKDRFSAERLKGVDSTLKIQPAKLEDSAVYLCASSTTRGWFENTEAFFGQGTRLTVV.